A selection of T cell receptor beta chains follows, all from one sample in a study of blood T cell repertoires in COVID-19. Only in-frame clones appear in the TCRdb table, and some are missing; sequencing was by immunoSEQ multiplex PCR. The sample lists around 180,000 clones; 88% were seen once. Source material: peripheral blood. These receptors originate from a human donor in a cohort sampled during active COVID-19. CDR3s include the opening cysteine and the closing phenylalanine or tryptophan. D genes are given only for firm matches. Clone size appears in some rows only: once, few, many, or a class for an expanded clone.

TRBJ1-5 | TRBV7-2 | once | TRBD1 | CASSRTGGNGQPQHF | TGTGCCAGCAGCCGGACAGGGGGCAATGGTCAGCCCCAGCATTTT
TRBJ2-2 | TRBV5-1 | . | TRBD2 | CASTSLAGGANTGELFF | TGCGCCAGCACCTCACTAGCGGGGGGTGCGAACACCGGGGAGCTGTTTTTT
TRBJ1-1 | TRBV19 | . | . | CASSMIGGPSTEAFF | TGTGCCAGTAGTATGATCGGGGGGCCGAGCACTGAAGCTTTCTTT
TRBJ2-1 | TRBV12-3/TRBV12-4 | many | . | CASSFRVIDEQFF | TGTGCCAGCAGTTTCCGAGTGATCGATGAGCAGTTCTTC
TRBJ2-4 | TRBV18 | . | TRBD2 | CASSPPRTSGQNIQYF | TGTGCCAGCTCACCACCGAGGACTAGCGGCCAAAACATTCAGTACTTC
TRBJ2-2 | TRBV5-6 | few | TRBD2 | CASSFGTSGRNTGELFF | TGTGCCAGCAGCTTCGGGACTAGCGGGAGAAACACCGGGGAGCTGTTTTTT
TRBJ2-2 | TRBV7-9 | . | . | CASSLAVRGNTGELFF | TGTGCCAGCAGCTTAGCTGTCAGGGGGAACACCGGGGAGCTGTTTTTT
TRBJ1-1 | TRBV3-1/TRBV3-2 | . | . | CASSQGLGAWAFF | TGTGCCAGCAGCCAAGGTCTGGGGGCGTGGGCTTTCTTT
TRBJ2-2 | TRBV7-9 | few | TRBD1 | CASSQLTGQGRTGELFF | TGTGCCAGCAGCCAACTTACGGGACAGGGTCGAACCGGGGAGCTGTTTTTT
TRBJ1-3 | TRBV29-1 | few | . | CSVTNDSSGNTIYF | TGCAGCGTTACCAATGACAGCTCTGGAAACACCATATATTTT
TRBJ1-3 | TRBV7-2 | . | . | CASSLGGSGNTIYF | TGTGCCAGCAGCTTAGGAGGCTCTGGAAACACCATATATTTT
TRBJ1-6 | TRBV4-1 | . | TRBD1 | CASSETDRGYNSPLHF | TGCGCCAGCAGTGAGACGGACAGGGGGTATAATTCACCCCTCCACTTT
TRBJ2-3 | TRBV6-5 | . | TRBD2 | CASTAQERGAGTQYF | TGTGCCAGCACCGCCCAGGAGCGGGGGGCGGGGACGCAGTATTTT
TRBJ1-1 | TRBV3-1/TRBV3-2 | . | . | CASSYLTPKFAFF | TGTGCCAGCAGCTACTTGACACCGAAGTTCGCTTTCTTT
TRBJ2-7 | TRBV6-1 | few | TRBD1 | CASREGETGSYEQYF | TGTGCCAGCAGGGAAGGGGAGACAGGGAGCTACGAGCAGTACTTC
TRBJ2-3 | TRBV27 | . | TRBD2 | CASSLGIAGPGTDTQYF | TGTGCCAGCAGTTTGGGGATAGCGGGGCCAGGCACAGATACGCAGTATTTT
TRBJ2-2 | TRBV4-3 | . | . | CASSQGFKGTNTGELFF | TGCGCCAGCAGCCAGGGGTTTAAGGGGACGAACACCGGGGAGCTGTTTTTT
TRBJ1-5 | TRBV6-5 | . | TRBD1 | CASSRQGQNQPQHF | TGTGCCAGCAGCCGACAGGGGCAGAATCAGCCCCAGCATTTT
TRBJ1-4 | TRBV4-2 | . | . | CASSPGTGANEKLFF | TGTGCCAGCAGCCCTGGTACGGGAGCTAATGAAAAACTGTTTTTT
TRBJ2-7 | TRBV6-4 | . | . | CASSEGPGDSYEQYF | TGTGCCAGCAGTGAAGGGCCGGGGGACTCCTACGAGCAGTACTTC
TRBJ1-4 | TRBV2 | . | TRBD1 | CASREGQGPEKLFF | TGTGCCAGCAGGGAAGGACAGGGGCCCGAAAAACTGTTTTTT
TRBJ1-5 | TRBV6-7 | . | TRBD1 | CASSRLRGSGQPQHF | TGTGCCAGCAGCCGACTCAGGGGGTCAGGACAGCCCCAGCATTTT
TRBJ2-1 | TRBV7-2 | . | TRBD2 | CASSFRSGGTSYNEQFF | TGTGCCAGCAGCTTCCGTAGCGGGGGGACCTCCTACAATGAGCAGTTCTTC
TRBJ1-4 | TRBV5-4 | . | . | CASSLRGIGTNEKLFF | TGTGCCAGCAGCCTCAGGGGAATCGGCACTAATGAAAAACTGTTTTTT
TRBJ2-7 | TRBV7-2 | once | TRBD1 | CASSPRDRGNEQYF | TGTGCCAGCAGCCCCCGGGACAGGGGAAACGAGCAGTACTTC
TRBJ1-1 | TRBV7-8 | . | . | CASSLVMMREMNTEAFF | TGTGCCAGCAGCTTAGTCATGATGCGGGAGATGAACACTGAAGCTTTCTTT
TRBJ2-7 | TRBV21-1 | . | . | CASKCCDEQYF | TGTGCCAGCAAATGCTGCGACGAGCAGTACTTC
TRBJ2-7 | TRBV5-4 | few | TRBD2 | CASSLAGGLVYEQYF | TGTGCCAGCAGCTTGGCGGGGGGGCTTGTCTACGAGCAGTACTTC
TRBJ2-6 | TRBV10-3 | once | TRBD1 | CAISQGAGANVLTF | TGTGCCATATCACAGGGGGCAGGGGCCAACGTCCTGACTTTC
TRBJ1-6 | TRBV3-1/TRBV3-2 | . | TRBD1 | CASSPGTGGLPLHF | TGTGCCAGCAGCCCCGGGACAGGGGGCCTACCCCTCCACTTT
TRBJ2-2 | TRBV6-5 | once | . | CASNRGYTGELFF | TGTGCCAGCAATAGGGGTTACACCGGGGAGCTGTTTTTT
TRBJ1-6 | TRBV6-1 | . | . | CASSEGIADNLHF | TGTGCCAGCAGTGAAGGTATAGCGGACAATCTCCACTTT
TRBJ1-1 | TRBV5-4 | . | . | CASSLDLGDTEAFF | TGTGCCAGCAGCTTGGATCTGGGAGACACTGAAGCTTTCTTT
TRBJ2-1 | TRBV5-8 | . | TRBD2 | CASSSSGLAGVNEQFF | TGTGCCAGCAGCTCCTCGGGACTAGCGGGAGTCAATGAGCAGTTCTTC
TRBJ1-1 | TRBV2 | . | . | CASMRTSLGTEAFF | TGTGCCAGCATGCGGACAAGCCTGGGGACTGAAGCTTTCTTT
TRBJ2-2 | TRBV19 | few | TRBD1 | CASSTTGAGELFF | TGTGCCAGTAGTACGACAGGGGCCGGGGAGCTGTTTTTT
TRBJ2-1 | TRBV5-1 | once | . | CASSLGSGFVSYNEQFF | TGCGCCAGCAGCTTGGGGTCAGGGTTTGTGTCCTACAATGAGCAGTTCTTC
TRBJ2-6 | TRBV5-1 | once | . | CASSLAWRGGGANVLTF | TGCGCCAGCAGCTTGGCTTGGAGGGGCGGTGGGGCCAACGTCCTGACTTTC
TRBJ2-3 | TRBV3-1/TRBV3-2 | . | TRBD2 | CASSPWTSGRSADTQYF | TGTGCCAGCAGCCCCTGGACTAGCGGGAGGTCGGCAGATACGCAGTATTTT
TRBJ1-6 | TRBV28 | . | . | CASSLSSGQSPLHF | TGTGCCAGCAGTTTATCATCAGGGCAATCACCCCTCCACTTT